What follows are 21 T cell receptor beta chains derived from one specimen sequenced in a study of regulatory T cells in long-lasting Graves disease. Through Arm-PCR of CDR3 regions and iRepertoire HTBI primers, TCR beta libraries were built. TCRdb reprocessed the multiplex PCR reads with MiXCR, giving one entry per CDR3 protein. The sample records under 450,000 distinct CDR3 sequences, less than 25% being singletons. Time point given: persistent/refractory GD, antithyroid drugs over 5 years with positive TRAb. Making the TCR library involved RNA that had been extracted from PBMCs. The sample was peripheral blood mononuclear cells (PBMCs), taken when the disease was refractory, from a patient treated with antithyroid drugs. These receptors originate from a female donor with Graves disease.

This clonotype turned up a few times. This rearrangement joins TRBV5-1 to TRBJ2-1, with 12 bases matching TRBD2. This CDR3 contains 16 residues. Germline assignment: CDR1 SGHRS and CDR2 YFSETQ. With V trimmed by 9 bases and J by 1 base, 8 bases remained unmatched. The CDR3 coding sequence is TGCGCCAACACCGGGACTAGCGGGTTATCCTACAATGAGCAGTTCTTC. It yields the protein CANTGTSGLSYNEQFF.

The genes are TRBV13 and TRBJ2-7, with 10 positions matching TRBD2. CDR1 is PRHDT and CDR2 is FYEKMQ in the germline V gene (reference sequence). The V segment lost 4 bases and the J segment 1 base; nucleotides outside the gene matches: 10. The CDR3 sequence is 17 residues long. Here the CDR3 DNA reads TGTGCCAGCAGCTCGGATAGCGGGAGGTGGGGATCCTACGAGCAGTACTTC. Its translation is CASSSDSGRWGSYEQYF.

The chain has TRBV12-3 or TRBV12-4 and TRBJ1-3, with D unclear. This CDR3 spans 16 amino acids. The V and J ends lost 5 bases and 4 bases respectively, with 18 bases between them. CDR3 amino acids: CASSPRALGSGNTIYF. CDR3 nucleotide sequence: TGTGCCAGCAGTCCCCGGGCCCTAGGGTCGGGAAACACCATATATTTT.

This clonotype was seen many times. Germline and junction disagree at one end, which may indicate a read error. The chain combines TRBV2 with TRBJ1-2; 11 bases are a match to TRBD1. The CDR3 has 14 residues. Germline-derived CDR1 and CDR2 are SNHLY and FYNNEI. The CDR3 here is CASSSGTGGYGYTF. Written as DNA, the CDR3 is TGCGCCAGCAGTTCCGGGACAGGGGGCTATGGCTACACCTTC.

This sequence joins TRBV5-1 and TRBJ1-1; a weak D match, TRBD1 (5 bases). The CDR3 runs 18 residues. Germline CDR1 is SGHRS and CDR2 is YFSETQ. V was clipped by 6 bases and J by 3 bases, with 27 bases between them. CDR3 amino acids: CASKIRPGLGVRDTEAFF. CDR3 sequence (DNA): TGCGCCAGCAAAATACGGCCGGGGTTGGGGGTTCGCGACACTGAAGCTTTCTTT.

This clonotype showed up many times. The V call is TRBV20-1, the J call TRBJ1-1; D unresolved. This CDR3 has 12 residues. Trimming left V 2 bases short and J 1 base short, with 5 bases between. The germline CDR1 and CDR2 sequences are DFQATT and SNEGSKA (reference sequence). The CDR3 here is CSARPTNTEAFF. CDR3 nucleotides: TGCAGTGCTAGACCGACGAACACTGAAGCTTTCTTT.

This clonotype has just a few counts. The rearrangement links TRBV19 to TRBJ1-5; TRBD1 matches 8 bases. Germline V gives CDR1 LNHDA, CDR2 SQIVND (reference sequence). This CDR3 spans 14 amino acids. The J segment lost 7 bases and the V segment lost 4 bases, leaving 6 bases of the junction unmatched. Here the CDR3 reads CASSKQGVYQPQHF. The CDR3 DNA is TGTGCCAGTAGTAAACAGGGGGTTTACCAGCCCCAGCATTTT.

In the case of this clonotype: This may arise from a read error, as a much more abundant clone is one base away. No conserved phenylalanine or tryptophan ends this CDR3, so it is likely a read error. In DNA, the CDR3 is TGTGCCAGCAGCTTAGGAGGGACTAAGATCTACGAGCAGTACCTC. Protein: CASSLGGTKIYEQYL. The chain carries TRBV7-2 and TRBJ2-7; TRBD2 agrees at 7 bases. The germline gives CDR1 SGHTA, CDR2 FQGNSA. The V and J ends lost 1 base and 3 bases, in that order; junction bases with no gene match: 6. The CDR3 covers 15 residues.

This clonotype was detected only once. The chain employs TRBV19 and TRBJ1-1; maybe TRBD1 (5 bases). The CDR3 loop spans 12 amino acids. Germline values: CDR1 LNHDA, CDR2 SQIVND (reference sequence). V was shortened by 2 bases and J by 6 bases, with 7 bases between the two germline ends. The CDR3 is CASSIWGAEAFF. CDR3 nucleotides: TGTGCCAGTAGTATATGGGGGGCTGAAGCTTTCTTT.

V and J are TRBV20-1 and TRBJ1-1; D not resolved. This CDR3 contains 12 residues. Germline V gives CDR1 DFQATT, CDR2 SNEGSKA (reference sequence). Trimming cost V 6 bases and J 7 bases, with 15 bases left between them. The CDR3 region is CSAPDGNFEAFF. The CDR3 coding sequence is TGCAGTGCCCCGGACGGGAATTTTGAAGCTTTCTTT.

This clonotype turned up a few times. The chain recombines TRBV25-1 with TRBJ2-5, with 13 bases that match TRBD2. This CDR3 is built from 17 residues. Germline V gene data show CDR1 as MGHDK and CDR2 as SYGVNS. V gave up 6 bases and J gave up 6 bases; unmatched junction bases: 13. In nucleotides, the CDR3 is TGTGCCAGCAGCCGGACTAGCGGGAGTGAAGTGATTAAGACCCAGTACTTC. It is translated as CASSRTSGSEVIKTQYF.

This clonotype was picked up many times. The chain's CDR3 is CAISEFPGQGKGEQYF. The CDR3, as DNA: TGTGCCATCAGTGAGTTCCCTGGACAGGGTAAGGGCGAGCAGTACTTC. The rearrangement links TRBV10-3 to TRBJ2-7; 8 nucleotides align to TRBD1. Losses at the gene ends were 1 base for V and 6 bases for J; bases not matched to a gene: 11. The length of the CDR3 is 16 residues. Per the germline V gene, CDR1 is ENHRY and CDR2 is SYGVKD.

This clonotype has just a few counts. V usage is TRBV30 and J usage is TRBJ1-1; D is undetermined. The germline V gene encodes CDR1 GTSNPN and CDR2 SVGIG (reference sequence). The CDR3 consists of 15 residues. With 0 bases removed from V and 2 bases from J, the gap between germline ends came to 13 bases. The CDR3: CAWSVQSGSNTEAFF. The CDR3 region has the DNA TGTGCCTGGAGTGTCCAGTCAGGTAGTAACACTGAAGCTTTCTTT.

This clonotype appeared many times. This rearrangement joins TRBV2 to TRBJ2-7; D call uncertain. Trimming left V 6 bases short and J 3 bases short, with 9 bases between. Germline V lookup: CDR1 SNHLY, CDR2 FYNNEI. The CDR3 consists of 12 residues. CDR3 amino acids: CASRRAVYEQYF. CDR3 in DNA: TGTGCCAGCAGACGGGCGGTCTACGAGCAGTACTTC.

This clonotype was recorded many times. The chain joins TRBV6-5 to TRBJ2-5; 9 bases are a match to TRBD1. There are 15 residues in the CDR3. The V and J ends lost 4 bases and 5 bases, in that order; junction bases with no gene match: 8. Germline V gene data show CDR1 as MNHEY and CDR2 as SVGAGI. The CDR3, as DNA: TGTGCCAGCAGTTTCATTACAGGGGGCTCCGAGACCCAGTACTTC. As protein: CASSFITGGSETQYF.

The chain carries TRBV5-1 and TRBJ1-1, with 8 bases that match TRBD1. The CDR3 contains 15 residues. With 4 bases clipped from V and 0 bases from J, the junction kept 5 bases outside the gene matches. Germline values: CDR1 SGHRS, CDR2 YFSETQ. The chain's CDR3 is CASSTRTGMNTEAFF. The CDR3 coding sequence is TGCGCCAGCAGCACCAGGACAGGGATGAACACTGAAGCTTTCTTT.

The genes are TRBV5-1 and TRBJ1-2, with D uncertain. The CDR3 extends over 15 amino acids. Trimming pared 4 bases from V and 0 bases from J, leaving 13 bases between. CDR1 is SGHRS, CDR2 YFSETQ, per germline. The CDR3 here is CASSQRDEPNYGYTF. CDR3 DNA: TGCGCCAGCAGCCAGAGGGATGAACCTAACTATGGCTACACCTTC.

This clonotype came up many times. This sequence joins TRBV3-1 and TRBJ2-5; no definite D call. Germline assignment: CDR1 LGHDT and CDR2 YNNKEL (reference sequence). Trimming stripped 6 bases from V and 4 bases from J, with 27 bases between. The CDR3 runs 18 residues. CDR3 sequence: CASRSPPSVWSGSETQYF. The CDR3 DNA is TGTGCCAGCAGAAGTCCCCCGTCTGTATGGTCTGGCTCAGAGACCCAGTACTTC.

This clonotype has just a few counts. The V call is TRBV28, the J call TRBJ1-1; D gene uncertain. This CDR3 has 14 residues. V dropped 2 bases and J dropped 0 bases, with 7 bases sitting between them. The germline gives CDR1 MDHEN, CDR2 SYDVKM. The CDR3, as DNA: TGTGCCAGCAGTTTAGAGATCATGAACACTGAAGCTTTCTTT. Translated: CASSLEIMNTEAFF.

This chain joins TRBV12-3 or TRBV12-4 and TRBJ1-1; TRBD1 is a possible D gene (6 bases). V was shortened by 3 bases and J by 3 bases, with 11 bases between the two germline ends. The CDR3 is 14 residues long. CDR3 nucleotides: TGTGCCAGCAGTTTTGGGGGCGAATACACTGAAGCTTTCTTT. Translating it yields CASSFGGEYTEAFF.

This clonotype has only a few counts. This chain links TRBV7-2 with TRBJ2-7; TRBD2 agrees at 8 bases. The CDR3 spans 15 residues. Germline CDR1 reads SGHTA; CDR2 reads FQGNSA. The junction had 11 bases not matched to a gene; V was cut back by 5 bases and J by 5 bases. CDR3 DNA sequence: TGTGCCAGCAGCATTTTGCGGGGGGCGGAACACGAGCAGTACTTC. Its protein is CASSILRGAEHEQYF.